This T cell receptor beta chain was found in a study of blood T cell repertoires in COVID-19. Study-wide context: Samples representing acute and convalescent COVID-19 were sourced from the United States, Italy and Spain. PBMCs, B-cell-depleted T cells, or T cells were the source of the cDNA or gDNA that made up the material.

Original processing notes: Nucleated cell number was recorded as an estimate derived from reference gene primer amplification. The assay was immunoSEQ multiplex PCR, and TCRdb's table has in-frame clones only and misses some. The V and J calls and clone size are taken from that table; D and trimming were inferred from the DNA. The sample yields tens of thousands of clones, more than 60% seen once. The germline gives CDR1 SGHRS, CDR2 YFSETQ. The CDR3 spans 11 residues. V dropped 6 bases and J dropped 6 bases, with 10 bases sitting between them. The origin of this receptor is a human donor in a cohort sampled during active COVID-19. The sample taken for sequencing was peripheral blood. This rearrangement joins TRBV5-1 to TRBJ2-7, with D perhaps TRBD2 (5 bases). As DNA, the CDR3 is TGCGCCAGCACCCTCGGACTCGAGCAGTACTTC. Amino acid sequence: CASTLGLEQYF.